A selection of T cell receptor beta chains follows, all from one sample in a study of blood T cell repertoires in COVID-19. Clones were sequenced by immunoSEQ multiplex PCR, and TCRdb holds only the in-frame ones, with some missing. The sample has 200,000 to 250,000 clones; roughly 90% are singletons. Sample: PBMCs or T cells enriched from blood (not recorded which). Receptors were obtained from a man aged 25 to 40 who had been exposed to COVID-19. CDR3s include the opening cysteine and the closing phenylalanine or tryptophan. Each record gives: J gene, clone size, D gene, V gene, CDR3 protein, CDR3 DNA. D genes are given only for firm matches. Clone sizes are given selectively: once, few, many, or a class where the clone is expanded.

j_call: TRBJ2-3; clone_size: -; d_call: -; v_call: TRBV7-8; cdr3_aa: CASSLRGGAGTDTQYF; cdr3_nt: TGTGCCAGCAGCTTACGTGGGGGGGCCGGGACAGATACGCAGTATTTT
j_call: TRBJ2-3; clone_size: -; d_call: TRBD2; v_call: TRBV5-1; cdr3_aa: CASSLAGGGATDTQYF; cdr3_nt: TGCGCCAGCAGCTTGGCTGGCGGGGGGGCAACAGATACGCAGTATTTT
j_call: TRBJ1-1; clone_size: few; d_call: -; v_call: TRBV3-1/TRBV3-2; cdr3_aa: CASSRARNTEAFF; cdr3_nt: TGTGCCAGCAGCCGGGCCCGGAACACTGAAGCTTTCTTT
j_call: TRBJ1-6; clone_size: -; d_call: -; v_call: TRBV5-4; cdr3_aa: CASSYGGGGADSPLHF; cdr3_nt: TGTGCCAGCAGCTACGGCGGGGGGGGCGCTGATTCACCCCTCCACTTT
j_call: TRBJ1-2; clone_size: once; d_call: -; v_call: TRBV18; cdr3_aa: CASSPGGNYGYTF; cdr3_nt: TGTGCCAGCTCACCTGGGGGGAACTATGGCTACACCTTC
j_call: TRBJ1-3; clone_size: -; d_call: TRBD1; v_call: TRBV6-5; cdr3_aa: CASSDTTGAGNTIYF; cdr3_nt: TGTGCCAGCAGCGACACAACAGGGGCCGGAAACACCATATATTTT
j_call: TRBJ2-2; clone_size: once; d_call: -; v_call: TRBV7-6; cdr3_aa: CASSLSGESAGELFF; cdr3_nt: TGTGCCAGCAGCTTATCAGGGGAATCAGCCGGGGAGCTGTTTTTT
j_call: TRBJ1-2; clone_size: -; d_call: -; v_call: TRBV14; cdr3_aa: CASSHRRGGGYTF; cdr3_nt: TGTGCCAGCAGCCACCGACGGGGAGGCGGCTACACCTTC
j_call: TRBJ2-7; clone_size: -; d_call: TRBD2; v_call: TRBV7-2; cdr3_aa: CASGGGGSYEQYF; cdr3_nt: TGTGCCTCCGGCGGGGGGGGCTCCTACGAGCAGTACTTC
j_call: TRBJ2-3; clone_size: -; d_call: -; v_call: TRBV6-5; cdr3_aa: CASSYDRGPSTDTQYF; cdr3_nt: TGTGCCAGCAGTTACGACCGGGGTCCTAGCACAGATACGCAGTATTTT
j_call: TRBJ2-5; clone_size: few; d_call: TRBD2; v_call: TRBV5-1; cdr3_aa: CASSLYVRRTSGQETQYF; cdr3_nt: TGCGCCAGCAGCTTGTACGTCAGACGGACTAGCGGGCAAGAGACCCAGTACTTC
j_call: TRBJ2-5; clone_size: once; d_call: -; v_call: TRBV25-1; cdr3_aa: CASSAHTGELQETQYF; cdr3_nt: TGTGCCAGCAGTGCACACACCGGGGAACTACAGGAGACCCAGTACTTC
j_call: TRBJ1-6; clone_size: once; d_call: -; v_call: TRBV5-1; cdr3_aa: CASSLDGAGNSPLHF; cdr3_nt: TGCGCCAGCAGCTTGGATGGGGCAGGGAACTCACCCCTCCACTTT
j_call: TRBJ1-2; clone_size: -; d_call: -; v_call: TRBV18; cdr3_aa: CASSIREGEGYGYTF; cdr3_nt: TGTGCCAGCTCAATTAGGGAAGGCGAGGGCTATGGCTACACCTTC
j_call: TRBJ2-3; clone_size: -; d_call: -; v_call: TRBV5-4; cdr3_aa: CASIPGGGGRTDTQYF; cdr3_nt: TGTGCCAGCATCCCGGGTGGGGGGGGGCGCACAGATACGCAGTATTTT
j_call: TRBJ1-1; clone_size: -; d_call: -; v_call: TRBV24-1; cdr3_aa: CATSDLVRGTEAFF; cdr3_nt: TGTGCCACCAGTGATTTGGTTCGGGGGACTGAAGCTTTCTTT
j_call: TRBJ2-5; clone_size: -; d_call: -; v_call: TRBV4-1; cdr3_aa: CASSQASAQETQYF; cdr3_nt: TGCGCCAGCAGCCAAGCCAGCGCCCAAGAGACCCAGTACTTC
j_call: TRBJ1-1; clone_size: -; d_call: TRBD1; v_call: TRBV30; cdr3_aa: CAFGTGANTEAFF; cdr3_nt: TGTGCCTTCGGGACAGGGGCGAACACTGAAGCTTTCTTT
j_call: TRBJ1-1; clone_size: -; d_call: TRBD1; v_call: TRBV6-6; cdr3_aa: CASSQPLLTGGITEAFF; cdr3_nt: TGTGCCAGCAGTCAACCCCTCCTGACAGGGGGGATAACTGAAGCTTTCTTT
j_call: TRBJ1-2; clone_size: -; d_call: -; v_call: TRBV4-2; cdr3_aa: CASSQLLRAPTPHGYTF; cdr3_nt: TGTGCCAGCAGCCAACTTTTGAGGGCACCAACCCCACATGGCTACACCTTC
j_call: TRBJ1-2; clone_size: -; d_call: -; v_call: TRBV25-1; cdr3_aa: CASSDYRAGYTF; cdr3_nt: TGTGCCAGCAGTGACTACAGGGCTGGCTACACCTTC
j_call: TRBJ2-3; clone_size: -; d_call: -; v_call: TRBV30; cdr3_aa: CAWSYTGNIEDTQYF; cdr3_nt: TGTGCCTGGAGTTATACAGGGAATATAGAAGATACGCAGTATTTT
j_call: TRBJ1-4; clone_size: -; d_call: -; v_call: TRBV4-1; cdr3_aa: CASSPEGFRRDEKLFF; cdr3_nt: TGCGCCAGCAGCCCAGAAGGGTTCAGGCGGGATGAAAAACTGTTTTTT
j_call: TRBJ1-2; clone_size: -; d_call: TRBD1; v_call: TRBV19; cdr3_aa: CASSIGTGPTYGYTF; cdr3_nt: TGTGCCAGTAGTATAGGGACAGGCCCCACCTATGGCTACACCTTC
j_call: TRBJ2-7; clone_size: once; d_call: -; v_call: TRBV7-9; cdr3_aa: CASSPSPDISKDEQYF; cdr3_nt: TGTGCCAGCAGCCCCTCCCCGGACATTAGTAAGGACGAGCAGTACTTC
j_call: TRBJ1-5; clone_size: few; d_call: -; v_call: TRBV15; cdr3_aa: CATSIQTGQPQHF; cdr3_nt: TGTGCCACCAGCATTCAGACGGGACAGCCCCAGCATTTT
j_call: TRBJ1-6; clone_size: -; d_call: -; v_call: TRBV19; cdr3_aa: CASSIEDIGYSPLHF; cdr3_nt: TGTGCCAGTAGTATAGAGGACATCGGGTACTCACCCCTCCACTTT
j_call: TRBJ2-7; clone_size: -; d_call: -; v_call: TRBV29-1; cdr3_aa: CSVDDVGGYEQYF; cdr3_nt: TGCAGCGTTGATGACGTCGGAGGGTACGAGCAGTACTTC
j_call: TRBJ2-1; clone_size: -; d_call: TRBD1; v_call: TRBV7-9; cdr3_aa: CASSSTRTGSYNEQFF; cdr3_nt: TGTGCCAGCAGTTCTACGAGGACAGGTAGTTACAATGAGCAGTTCTTC
j_call: TRBJ2-2; clone_size: -; d_call: -; v_call: TRBV7-9; cdr3_aa: CASSPSFRVQWNTGELFF; cdr3_nt: TGTGCCAGCAGCCCCTCGTTCCGGGTGCAGTGGAACACCGGGGAGCTGTTTTTT
j_call: TRBJ1-5; clone_size: -; d_call: -; v_call: TRBV2; cdr3_aa: CASSEALRTPTNQPQHF; cdr3_nt: TGTGCCAGCAGTGAAGCGCTTCGGACACCCACGAATCAGCCCCAGCATTTT
j_call: TRBJ1-4; clone_size: -; d_call: -; v_call: TRBV27; cdr3_aa: CASSPGWAIPEKLFF; cdr3_nt: TGTGCCAGCAGTCCGGGATGGGCAATCCCTGAAAAACTGTTTTTT
j_call: TRBJ1-6; clone_size: once; d_call: TRBD1; v_call: TRBV18; cdr3_aa: CASSPVRTGSESPLHF; cdr3_nt: TGTGCCAGCTCACCCGTTAGGACAGGGTCGGAATCACCCCTCCACTTT
j_call: TRBJ1-2; clone_size: -; d_call: -; v_call: TRBV18; cdr3_aa: CASSLDSNYGYTF; cdr3_nt: TGTGCCAGCTCACTGGACAGCAACTATGGCTACACCTTC
j_call: TRBJ1-4; clone_size: once; d_call: -; v_call: TRBV19; cdr3_aa: CASSIETATNEKLFF; cdr3_nt: TGTGCCAGTAGTATCGAAACTGCAACTAATGAAAAACTGTTTTTT
j_call: TRBJ2-3; clone_size: -; d_call: -; v_call: TRBV12-5; cdr3_aa: CASAGSTDTQYF; cdr3_nt: TGTGCTAGTGCGGGAAGCACAGATACGCAGTATTTT
j_call: TRBJ2-5; clone_size: -; d_call: -; v_call: TRBV3-1/TRBV3-2; cdr3_aa: CASSHLGQKQETQYF; cdr3_nt: TGTGCCAGCAGCCACCTGGGACAAAAACAAGAGACCCAGTACTTC
j_call: TRBJ1-2; clone_size: -; d_call: TRBD1; v_call: TRBV2; cdr3_aa: CASRALRTGYGYTF; cdr3_nt: TGTGCCAGCAGGGCCCTTAGGACAGGGTATGGCTACACCTTC
j_call: TRBJ2-7; clone_size: -; d_call: TRBD1; v_call: TRBV4-1; cdr3_aa: CASAKTGGATYEQYF; cdr3_nt: TGCGCCAGCGCCAAAACAGGGGGCGCTACCTACGAGCAGTACTTC
j_call: TRBJ1-4; clone_size: once; d_call: -; v_call: TRBV7-9; cdr3_aa: CASSLSTGSEKLFF; cdr3_nt: TGTGCCAGCAGCTTGTCTACTGGTAGTGAAAAACTGTTTTTT
j_call: TRBJ1-2; clone_size: -; d_call: TRBD1; v_call: TRBV20-1; cdr3_aa: CSASRQGAGYGYTF; cdr3_nt: TGCAGTGCTAGTCGACAGGGGGCAGGGTATGGCTACACCTTC
j_call: TRBJ1-2; clone_size: -; d_call: -; v_call: TRBV5-1; cdr3_aa: CASSRQGQGGAGYTF; cdr3_nt: TGCGCCAGCAGCCGCCAAGGTCAAGGGGGGGCTGGCTACACCTTC
j_call: TRBJ1-2; clone_size: -; d_call: -; v_call: TRBV12-3/TRBV12-4; cdr3_aa: CASSSGTNYGYTF; cdr3_nt: TGTGCCAGCAGTTCGGGTACTAACTATGGCTACACCTTC
j_call: TRBJ2-1; clone_size: -; d_call: -; v_call: TRBV28; cdr3_aa: CASSLSFVYNEQFF; cdr3_nt: TGTGCCAGCAGCCTGAGTTTCGTCTACAATGAGCAGTTCTTC
j_call: TRBJ2-1; clone_size: -; d_call: -; v_call: TRBV27; cdr3_aa: CASRPDRSSYNEQFF; cdr3_nt: TGTGCCAGCAGACCGGACAGAAGCTCCTACAATGAGCAGTTCTTC